The clone carrying this T cell receptor beta chain showed up just once. Its specificity is not known. Being one base from a much bigger clone, this may be a read error. MiXCR, run by TCRdb on the PCR reads, gives a single entry per CDR3 protein. The sample lists more than 300,000 distinct CDR3 sequences, roughly 23% occurring once. This sample was included in a study of molecular identifiers for immune sequencing clone quantification. Whole-study context: In replicates, RNA taken from roughly 20,000 or 100,000 naive CD8 cells was divided five ways, and four portions underwent sequencing. Study-level points and caveats: Under 1% of molecules in naive cells, but over 98% of effector molecules, belonged to clones above 20 RNA copies.

The CDR3 loop spans 16 amino acids. Germline V lookup: CDR1 LGHNA, CDR2 YSLEER. Sequencing libraries of naive CD8 cells derived from approximately 20,000 to 1,000,000 sorted cells with 10%, 30% or 50% RNA. Sequencing was performed on naive CD8+ T cells from blood, with Jurkat cell RNA spiked in. Subset: FACS-sorted CD8+CD4-CCR7+CD45RA+ naive T cells. The clonotype originates from a human donor in good health. Some libraries in this study had Jurkat cell RNA spiked in. This rearrangement joins TRBV4-3 to TRBJ2-7; D perhaps matches TRBD1 (5 bases). CDR3 amino acids: CACSQDLRVSAYEQYF. The CDR3 nucleotides read TGCGCCTGCAGCCAAGATCTCAGGGTTTCGGCCTACGAGCAGTACTTC.